One and the same sample provided the 10 T cell receptor beta chains below, sequenced in a study of shared T cell receptors in the human thymus. Method: immunoSEQ multiplex PCR; TCRdb's copy keeps in-frame clones and lacks some. The sample holds some 700,000 clones, around 89% seen once. The same sample was also used in a study of human thymus T cells.

Sequencing used thymocytes. The source of these receptors is a boy under two years old with a congenital heart defect.

The chain is built from TRBV6-6 and TRBJ1-5; 7 nucleotides agree with TRBD1. Trimming cost V 6 bases and J 7 bases; bases outside gene matches: 9. CDR3 length: 14 amino acids. In germline, CDR1 is MNHNY, CDR2 SVGAGI (reference sequence). In DNA, the CDR3 is TGTGCCAGCAGAAAGGACAGGTTGGAACAGCCCCAGCATTTT. It specifies CASRKDRLEQPQHF.

The CDR3 loop is CASGPPSGDTQYF. Written as DNA, the CDR3 is TGTGCTAGTGGTCCACCTAGCGGAGATACGCAGTATTTT. V usage is TRBV12-5 and J usage is TRBJ2-3, with 7 positions matching TRBD2. The V gene's germline CDR1 is LGHNT and CDR2 FRNRAP. V shed 5 bases, J shed 5 bases, and the junction held 4 bases outside the gene matches. The length of the CDR3 is 13 residues.

This clone appeared once. The gene calls are TRBV11-3 and TRBJ2-7; 7 positions match TRBD1. This CDR3 spans 15 amino acids. V dropped 1 base and J dropped 7; count of bases not matched to a gene: 10. Germline CDR1 SGHNT, CDR2 YENEEA. CDR3 region: CASSLGDRVIGEQYF. The CDR3, as DNA: TGTGCCAGCAGCTTAGGTGACAGGGTAATTGGGGAGCAGTACTTC.

V is TRBV18 and J is TRBJ2-7; 13 bases are shared with TRBD2. Trimming removed 6 bases from V and 5 bases from J; junction bases left unmatched: 13. The germline gives CDR1 KGHSH, CDR2 LQKENI. The CDR3 has 17 amino acids. The DNA of the CDR3 is TGTGCCAGCTCTGGGCCCACTAGCGGGAGGGCCGGGGACGAGCAGTACTTC. Amino acid sequence: CASSGPTSGRAGDEQYF.

The chain combines TRBV7-9 with TRBJ2-1, with D tentatively TRBD2 (8 bases). The germline V gene encodes CDR1 SEHNR and CDR2 FQNEAQ (reference sequence). V was trimmed by 5 bases and J by 10 bases, leaving 21 bases between them. This CDR3 is built from 15 residues. The CDR3 coding sequence is TGTGCCAGCAGCCAGGGGGGGACTAGTCCCTACGAGCAGTTCTTC. It encodes CASSQGGTSPYEQFF.

The chain recombines TRBV7-8 with TRBJ2-7; D gene uncertain. The CDR3 length is 15 residues. The ends were cut back, 3 bases at V and 5 bases at J, with 17 bases in the middle. Germline CDR1 and CDR2: SGHVS and FQNEAQ. CDR3 bases: TGTGCCAGCAGCTTTTGGTATCCCTATCCCCACGAGCAGTACTTC. This encodes CASSFWYPYPHEQYF.

The J gene is TRBJ1-5, the V gene TRBV6-7; no clear D. TRBV6-7 qualifies as an ORF whose function is uncertain. This CDR3 is built from 15 residues. The ends were cut back, 6 bases at V and 0 bases at J, with 12 bases in the middle. CDR3 in amino acids: CASSRIINSNQPQHF. The DNA for the CDR3 is TGTGCCAGCAGCAGGATTATCAATAGCAATCAGCCCCAGCATTTT.

The genes are TRBV14 and TRBJ2-7; 15 bases match TRBD2. Trimming cost V 3 bases and J 4 bases; bases outside gene matches: 7. The CDR3 loop spans 17 amino acids. CDR1 is SGHDN, CDR2 FVKESK, per germline. The CDR3 coding sequence is TGTGCCAGCAGCCAGTCGGGGACTAGCGGGAGGAGATACGAGCAGTACTTC. Protein product: CASSQSGTSGRRYEQYF.

In its sample, this clone was seen once. The chain uses TRBV4-3 and TRBJ2-5; no firm D call. The CDR3 sequence is 14 residues long. The germline CDR1 and CDR2 sequences are LGHNA and YSLEER. Between the trimmed V and J ends, which lost 1 base and 0 bases, there was a span of 6 bases. The CDR3 is CASSQGRYQETQYF. Written as DNA, the CDR3 is TGCGCCAGCAGCCAAGGCAGGTACCAAGAGACCCAGTACTTC.

The chain recombines TRBV4-1 with TRBJ2-2; 10 bases are a match to TRBD2. Germline loops: CDR1 MGHRA, CDR2 YSYEKL. The CDR3 totals 17 residues. V was clipped by 0 bases and J by 4 bases; unmatched bases: 5. For the CDR3, the DNA is TGCGCCAGCAGCCAAGAATTGACTAGCGGGTTCACCGGGGAGCTGTTTTTT. It codes for CASSQELTSGFTGELFF.